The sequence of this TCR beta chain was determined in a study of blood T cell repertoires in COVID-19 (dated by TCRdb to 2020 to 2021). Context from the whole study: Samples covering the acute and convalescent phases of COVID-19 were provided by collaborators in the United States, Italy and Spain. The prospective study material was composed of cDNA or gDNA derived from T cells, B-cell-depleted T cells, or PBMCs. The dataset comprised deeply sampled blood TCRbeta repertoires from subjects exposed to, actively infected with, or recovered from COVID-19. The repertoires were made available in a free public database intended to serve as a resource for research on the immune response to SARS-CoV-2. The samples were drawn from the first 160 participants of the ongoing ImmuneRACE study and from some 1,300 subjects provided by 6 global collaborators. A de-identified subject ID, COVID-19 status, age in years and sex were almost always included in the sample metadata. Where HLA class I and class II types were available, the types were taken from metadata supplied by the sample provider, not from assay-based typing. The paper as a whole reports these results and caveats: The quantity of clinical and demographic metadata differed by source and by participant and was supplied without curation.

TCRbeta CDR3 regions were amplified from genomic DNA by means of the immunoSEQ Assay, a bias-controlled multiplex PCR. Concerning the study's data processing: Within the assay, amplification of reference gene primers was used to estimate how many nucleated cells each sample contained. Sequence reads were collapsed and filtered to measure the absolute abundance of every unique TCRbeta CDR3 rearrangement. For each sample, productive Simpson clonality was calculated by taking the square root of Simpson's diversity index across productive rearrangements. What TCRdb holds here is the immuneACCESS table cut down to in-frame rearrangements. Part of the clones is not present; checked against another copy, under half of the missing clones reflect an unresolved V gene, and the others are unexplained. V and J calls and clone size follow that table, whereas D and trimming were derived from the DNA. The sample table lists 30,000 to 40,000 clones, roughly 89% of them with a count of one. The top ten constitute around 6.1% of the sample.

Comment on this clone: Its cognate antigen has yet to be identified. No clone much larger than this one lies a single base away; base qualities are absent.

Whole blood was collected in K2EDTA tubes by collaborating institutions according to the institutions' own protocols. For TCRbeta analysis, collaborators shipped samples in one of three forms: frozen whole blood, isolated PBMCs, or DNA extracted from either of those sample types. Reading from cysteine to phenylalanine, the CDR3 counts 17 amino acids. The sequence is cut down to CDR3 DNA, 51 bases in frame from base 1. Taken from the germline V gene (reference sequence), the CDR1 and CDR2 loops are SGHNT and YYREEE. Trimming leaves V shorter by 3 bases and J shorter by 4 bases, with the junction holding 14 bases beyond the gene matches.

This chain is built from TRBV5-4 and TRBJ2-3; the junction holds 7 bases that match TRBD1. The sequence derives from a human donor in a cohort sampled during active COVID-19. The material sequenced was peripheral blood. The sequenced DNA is TGTGCCAGCAGCTCGCCCCGACAGGGCCTAGGGGCAGATACGCAGTATTTT. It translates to CASSSPRQGLGADTQYF.